Listed below are T cell receptor beta chains from one sample, sequenced in a study of shared T cell receptors in the human thymus. The table came from immunoSEQ multiplex PCR; TCRdb's copy has only in-frame clones and leaves some out. The sample records about 610,000 clones, approximately 88% being singletons. These records were also assigned to another study, of human thymus T cells.

Sequencing was performed on thymocytes. Receptors were obtained from a boy less than two years old with a congenital heart defect. Each CDR3 is given with its conserved first and last residue. D genes are given only for firm matches. The size entry is marked missing in some rows and otherwise reads once, few, many or a size class.

cdr3_nt cdr3_aa clone_size j_call d_call v_call
TGTGCCAGCAGCTTAGGGGACAGATCGCGAGAGCAGTACTTC CASSLGDRSREQYF NA TRBJ2-7 TRBD1 TRBV7-6
TGTGCCATCAGTGAGTCGGAAGGAGCGGGCTACGAGCAGTACTTC CAISESEGAGYEQYF NA TRBJ2-7 NA TRBV10-3
TGTGCCAGCAGCCCGTGGGCCCTAACGACCTACGAGCAGTACTTC CASSPWALTTYEQYF NA TRBJ2-7 NA TRBV7-8
TGTGCCAGCAGCTCCCCGGAGTATAGCTACAATGAGCAGTTCTTC CASSSPEYSYNEQFF NA TRBJ2-1 NA TRBV7-6
TGCAGCGTTGAGAAGATAGAGACTAGCGGGAGTGTAGGGGAGACCCAGTACTTC CSVEKIETSGSVGETQYF NA TRBJ2-5 TRBD2 TRBV29-1
TGTGCCAGTACAGGGAGAGAGGAGTACCAAGAGACCCAGTACTTC CASTGREEYQETQYF few TRBJ2-5 NA TRBV5-6
TGTGCCAGCAGCTCCCCACGGGTTGGGTCCACAGATACGCAGTATTTT CASSSPRVGSTDTQYF NA TRBJ2-3 NA TRBV7-9
TGTGCCAGCAGGCACAGGGGGCCAGGCACTGAAGCTTTCTTT CASRHRGPGTEAFF NA TRBJ1-1 TRBD1 TRBV28
TGCAGCGTTCCTGCAGCGGGACAGGGGGCAGAGACCCAGTACTTC CSVPAAGQGAETQYF NA TRBJ2-5 TRBD1 TRBV29-1
TGTGCCAGCAAGCGGGGAGGTACCGACAATGAGCAGTTCTTC CASKRGGTDNEQFF few TRBJ2-1 TRBD2 TRBV6-4
TGTGCCAGCTCACCACTTAGGGAGCGGGCGAGATTAAATGAGCAGTTCTTC CASSPLRERARLNEQFF NA TRBJ2-1 NA TRBV18
TGCGCCAGCAGCCCTGGACAGGGGAGGTACGAGCAGTACTTC CASSPGQGRYEQYF NA TRBJ2-7 TRBD1 TRBV4-1
TGTGCCAGCGGCACCCACCATACAACAGATACGCAGTATTTT CASGTHHTTDTQYF NA TRBJ2-3 NA TRBV27
TGTGCCAGCAGCTTATTCGGGGCTAGACTAGCGGGAAACACCGGGGAGCTGTTTTTT CASSLFGARLAGNTGELFF NA TRBJ2-2 TRBD2 TRBV7-3
TGTGCCAGCAGTGGGGGGATTGGACTAACCTACGAGCAGTACTTC CASSGGIGLTYEQYF NA TRBJ2-7 NA TRBV25-1
TGTGCCAGCAGTGCCCGGACTAGCGGAACCTACGAGCAGTACTTC CASSARTSGTYEQYF NA TRBJ2-7 TRBD2 TRBV28
TGTGCCAGCAGTTTACAGGTTGGGTACGAGCAGTACTTC CASSLQVGYEQYF NA TRBJ2-7 NA TRBV27
TGTGCCAGCAGCTCACAGGGGAACAGCTATGGCTACACCTTC CASSSQGNSYGYTF NA TRBJ1-2 TRBD1 TRBV7-8
TGTGCCAGCAGTTGTCCCCCGGACAGGGGTCGGAATCAGCCCCAGCATTTT CASSCPPDRGRNQPQHF NA TRBJ1-5 TRBD1 TRBV28
TGTGCCAGCAGTTTAATCCGGGACAGGGGGTACAATGAGCAGTTCTTC CASSLIRDRGYNEQFF NA TRBJ2-1 TRBD1 TRBV27
TGTGCCAGCAGCCAACCTAGCGGGGGCCTTGGGTATGGCTACACCTTC CASSQPSGGLGYGYTF NA TRBJ1-2 NA TRBV14
TGTGCCAGCAGTGGGCGGACAGGGTTCCTATGGACGCAGTATTTT CASSGRTGFLWTQYF NA TRBJ2-3 TRBD1 TRBV6-1
TGCAGTGCTAGAGAAGCGATTGAGCAGTTCTTC CSAREAIEQFF NA TRBJ2-1 NA TRBV20-1
TGTGCACGAGCGACAGATACGCAGTATTTT CARATDTQYF NA TRBJ2-3 NA TRBV15